These T cell receptor beta chains were read from a single sample in a study of Graves' ophthalmopathy and Graves' hyperthyroidism. Each CDR3 protein is one row after TCRdb ran MiXCR on the multiplex PCR reads. The sample gives hundreds of thousands of distinct CDR3 sequences, about two fifths of which show up once; 2.5% to 3.5% is in the top ten. The sample consisted of peripheral blood. Source of these receptors: an adult man with Graves' ophthalmopathy. Both conserved end residues are part of each CDR3. Each record gives: clone size, V gene, J gene, D gene, CDR3 DNA, CDR3 protein. A D gene is named only where the DNA matches it firmly. A row's size may be missing; if present it is once, few, many or a size class.

clone size: .
V gene: TRBV6-2/TRBV6-3
J gene: TRBJ1-4
D gene: TRBD1
CDR3 DNA: TGTGCCAGCAGGCCCACAGGGGTGGGGAATGAAAAACTGTTTTTT
CDR3 protein: CASRPTGVGNEKLFF

clone size: few
V gene: TRBV11-2
J gene: TRBJ2-2
D gene: TRBD2
CDR3 DNA: TGTGCCAGCAGCTTAGTATCTGCGGGAGGAACCGGGGAGCTGTTTTTT
CDR3 protein: CASSLVSAGGTGELFF

clone size: .
V gene: TRBV12-3/TRBV12-4
J gene: TRBJ1-5
D gene: TRBD1
CDR3 DNA: TGTGCCAGCGGGTCAACGACAGGGAATCAGCCCCAGCATTTT
CDR3 protein: CASGSTTGNQPQHF

clone size: .
V gene: TRBV19
J gene: TRBJ1-5
D gene: TRBD1
CDR3 DNA: TGTGCCAGTAGATCGACAGGGTGGTGGCCCCAGCATTTT
CDR3 protein: CASRSTGWWPQHF

clone size: many
V gene: TRBV10-3
J gene: TRBJ1-2
D gene: .
CDR3 DNA: TGTGCCATCAGTGAGTTCACACCAGGGTATGGCTACACCTTC
CDR3 protein: CAISEFTPGYGYTF

clone size: many
V gene: TRBV20-1
J gene: TRBJ1-2
D gene: TRBD1
CDR3 DNA: TGCAGTGCTAGAGGACAGGGGTATGGCTACACCTTC
CDR3 protein: CSARGQGYGYTF

clone size: .
V gene: TRBV2
J gene: TRBJ1-6
D gene: TRBD1
CDR3 DNA: TGTGCCAGCTCCTGGGACAGGGTTGATTCACCCCTCCACTTT
CDR3 protein: CASSWDRVDSPLHF

clone size: few
V gene: TRBV6-5
J gene: TRBJ2-5
D gene: .
CDR3 DNA: TGTGCCAGCAGTTACACTAGCATGGTAGAGACCCAGTACTTC
CDR3 protein: CASSYTSMVETQYF

clone size: .
V gene: TRBV30
J gene: TRBJ1-5
D gene: .
CDR3 DNA: TGTGCCTGGAGTGATGGGGGGTTCAATCAGCCCCAGCATTTT
CDR3 protein: CAWSDGGFNQPQHF

clone size: .
V gene: TRBV7-9
J gene: TRBJ1-2
D gene: TRBD1
CDR3 DNA: TGTGCCAGCAGCCCGGACAGGGGAGGAATCTATGGCTACACCTTC
CDR3 protein: CASSPDRGGIYGYTF

clone size: many
V gene: TRBV25-1
J gene: TRBJ2-2
D gene: .
CDR3 DNA: TGTGCCAGCAGTGCACAGGATACCGGGGAGCTGTTTTTT
CDR3 protein: CASSAQDTGELFF

clone size: .
V gene: TRBV7-9
J gene: TRBJ2-6
D gene: .
CDR3 DNA: TGTGCTAGCAGCTTAGGACAGACGACCACTGGGGCCAACGTCCTGACTTTC
CDR3 protein: CASSLGQTTTGANVLTF

clone size: .
V gene: TRBV6-1
J gene: TRBJ2-2
D gene: .
CDR3 DNA: TGTACCAGCCGTCCAATCACCGGGGAGCTGTTTTTT
CDR3 protein: CTSRPITGELFF

clone size: .
V gene: TRBV10-3
J gene: TRBJ1-1
D gene: TRBD1
CDR3 DNA: TGTGCCATCAGTGACCCCAGGGGGAGGACTGAAGCTTTCTTT
CDR3 protein: CAISDPRGRTEAFF

clone size: .
V gene: TRBV25-1
J gene: TRBJ1-1
D gene: .
CDR3 DNA: TGTGCCAGCAGACATAACACTGAAGCTTTCTTT
CDR3 protein: CASRHNTEAFF

clone size: many
V gene: TRBV7-6
J gene: TRBJ1-4
D gene: .
CDR3 DNA: TGTGCCAGCGCCCCGGGGGAGGTGAATGAAAAACTGTTTTTT
CDR3 protein: CASAPGEVNEKLFF

clone size: few
V gene: TRBV7-9
J gene: TRBJ1-6
D gene: .
CDR3 DNA: TGTGCCAGCAGCCAAGAATCCAGGGGAGATGTTTCACCCCTCCACTTT
CDR3 protein: CASSQESRGDVSPLHF

clone size: many
V gene: TRBV19
J gene: TRBJ1-5
D gene: .
CDR3 DNA: TGTGCCAGCCGGACAGCAAGCAATCAGCCCCAGCATTTT
CDR3 protein: CASRTASNQPQHF

clone size: .
V gene: TRBV10-3
J gene: TRBJ1-5
D gene: .
CDR3 DNA: TGTGCCAGCAGGTTAAGTTTGGGGGGCAATCAGCCCCAGCATTTT
CDR3 protein: CASRLSLGGNQPQHF

clone size: once
V gene: TRBV25-1
J gene: TRBJ1-2
D gene: TRBD1
CDR3 DNA: TGTGCCAGCCAAGATCACGACGGACAGGCGGCTGGCTACACCTTC
CDR3 protein: CASQDHDGQAAGYTF

clone size: .
V gene: TRBV29-1
J gene: TRBJ2-1
D gene: .
CDR3 DNA: TGCAGCGTTGAAGCCTCAGCGGGTAATGAGCAGTTCTTC
CDR3 protein: CSVEASAGNEQFF

clone size: .
V gene: TRBV7-9
J gene: TRBJ2-7
D gene: .
CDR3 DNA: TGTGCCAGCAGCTCCGGGGCGGCCCCCTACGAGCAGTACTTC
CDR3 protein: CASSSGAAPYEQYF

clone size: many
V gene: TRBV5-1
J gene: TRBJ2-7
D gene: TRBD1
CDR3 DNA: TGCGCCAGCAACGTGGGACAGGGTTTCTCCGAGCAGTACTTC
CDR3 protein: CASNVGQGFSEQYF

clone size: .
V gene: TRBV29-1
J gene: TRBJ1-1
D gene: .
CDR3 DNA: TGCAGCGTCCGGACTGGGACAGAAGCTTTCTTT
CDR3 protein: CSVRTGTEAFF

clone size: .
V gene: TRBV2
J gene: TRBJ2-2
D gene: TRBD2
CDR3 DNA: TGTGCCAGCAGTCAGGCAGCGGGGGGGTACACCGGGGAGCTGTTTTTT
CDR3 protein: CASSQAAGGYTGELFF

clone size: many
V gene: TRBV7-7
J gene: TRBJ2-5
D gene: .
CDR3 DNA: TGTGCTAGCAGCCCCCGGCTGGGGGAGACCCAGTACTTC
CDR3 protein: CASSPRLGETQYF

clone size: few
V gene: TRBV5-6
J gene: TRBJ2-7
D gene: TRBD1
CDR3 DNA: TGTGCCAGCAGCTTCCGACAGGGCCCGGGTGAGCAGTACTTC
CDR3 protein: CASSFRQGPGEQYF

clone size: .
V gene: TRBV4-3
J gene: TRBJ1-2
D gene: TRBD1
CDR3 DNA: TGCGCCAGCAGCCAAGTTGCCAGGGGGAGGAATGGCTACACCTTC
CDR3 protein: CASSQVARGRNGYTF

clone size: many
V gene: TRBV19
J gene: TRBJ1-6
D gene: .
CDR3 DNA: TGTGCCAGTAGTATAGAAATCCAGTGGAATTCACCCCTCCACTTT
CDR3 protein: CASSIEIQWNSPLHF

clone size: many
V gene: TRBV15
J gene: TRBJ1-5
D gene: .
CDR3 DNA: TGTGCCACCAGCAGAGAGTTGAGGACAGACGGCAAGCCCCAGCATTTT
CDR3 protein: CATSRELRTDGKPQHF

clone size: .
V gene: TRBV19
J gene: TRBJ2-2
D gene: TRBD1
CDR3 DNA: TGTGCCAGTAGTCTAGGACAGGGCCGCACCGGGGAGCTGTTTTTT
CDR3 protein: CASSLGQGRTGELFF

clone size: .
V gene: TRBV4-1
J gene: TRBJ2-7
D gene: .
CDR3 DNA: TGCGCCAGCAGCCAAGATCGACTAGAGTACGAGCAGTACTTC
CDR3 protein: CASSQDRLEYEQYF